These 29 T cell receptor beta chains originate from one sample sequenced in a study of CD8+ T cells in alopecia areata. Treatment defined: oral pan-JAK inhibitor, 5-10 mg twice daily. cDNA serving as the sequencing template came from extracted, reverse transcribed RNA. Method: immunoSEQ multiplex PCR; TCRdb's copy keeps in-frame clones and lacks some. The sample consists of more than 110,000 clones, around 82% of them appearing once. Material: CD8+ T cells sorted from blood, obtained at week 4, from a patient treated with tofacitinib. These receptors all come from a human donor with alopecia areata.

The CDR3, as DNA: TGTGCCAGCTCACCCGGGACGGACCTTCCCGACAAAAACATTCAGTACTTC. Amino acid sequence: CASSPGTDLPDKNIQYF. J is TRBJ2-4 and V is TRBV18; D possibly uses TRBD1 or TRBD2 (5 bases each). The V end lost 3 bases, the J end lost 3 bases, and 18 bases lay between the germline ends. The CDR3 contains 17 residues. Per the germline V gene, CDR1 is KGHSH and CDR2 is LQKENI.

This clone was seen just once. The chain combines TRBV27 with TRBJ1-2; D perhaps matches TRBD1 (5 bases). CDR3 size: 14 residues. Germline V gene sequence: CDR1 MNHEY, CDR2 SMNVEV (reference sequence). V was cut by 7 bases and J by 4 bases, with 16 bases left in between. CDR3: CASMGGSAGYGYTF. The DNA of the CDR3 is TGTGCCAGCATGGGGGGGTCGGCGGGCTATGGCTACACCTTC.

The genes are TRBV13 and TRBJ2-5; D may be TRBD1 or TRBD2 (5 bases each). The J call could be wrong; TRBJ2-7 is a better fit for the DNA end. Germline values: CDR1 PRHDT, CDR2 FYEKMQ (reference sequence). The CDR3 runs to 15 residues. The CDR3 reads CASSRLRGRTYEQYF. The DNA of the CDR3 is TGTGCCAGCAGCCGATTGAGGGGCAGGACCTACGAGCAGTACTTC.

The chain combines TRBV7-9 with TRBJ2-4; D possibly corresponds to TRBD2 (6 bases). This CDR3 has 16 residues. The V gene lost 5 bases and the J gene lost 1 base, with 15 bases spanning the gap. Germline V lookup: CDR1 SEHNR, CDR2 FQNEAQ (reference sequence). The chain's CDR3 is CASSPYGGMAKNIQYF. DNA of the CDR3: TGTGCCAGCAGCCCATATGGAGGGATGGCCAAAAACATTCAGTACTTC.

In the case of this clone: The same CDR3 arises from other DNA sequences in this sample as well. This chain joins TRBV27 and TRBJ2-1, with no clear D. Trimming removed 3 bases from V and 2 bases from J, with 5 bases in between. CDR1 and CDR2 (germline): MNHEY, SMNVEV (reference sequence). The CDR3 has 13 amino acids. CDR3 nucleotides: TGTGCCAGCAGTTTCGGTACCTACAATGAGCAGTTCTTC. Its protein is CASSFGTYNEQFF.

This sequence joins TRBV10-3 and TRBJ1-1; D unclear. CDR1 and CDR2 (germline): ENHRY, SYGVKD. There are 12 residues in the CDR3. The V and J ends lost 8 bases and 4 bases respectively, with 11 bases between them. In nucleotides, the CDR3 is TGTGCCATCGGAGAGGATGGCACTGAAGCTTTCTTT. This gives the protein CAIGEDGTEAFF.

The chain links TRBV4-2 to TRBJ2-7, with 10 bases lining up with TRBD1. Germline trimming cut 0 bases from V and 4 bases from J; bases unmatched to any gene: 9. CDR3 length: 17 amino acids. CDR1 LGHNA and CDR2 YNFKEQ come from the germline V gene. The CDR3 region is CASSQEGSGTGVYEQYF. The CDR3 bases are TGTGCCAGCAGCCAAGAGGGGTCCGGGACAGGGGTGTACGAGCAGTACTTC.

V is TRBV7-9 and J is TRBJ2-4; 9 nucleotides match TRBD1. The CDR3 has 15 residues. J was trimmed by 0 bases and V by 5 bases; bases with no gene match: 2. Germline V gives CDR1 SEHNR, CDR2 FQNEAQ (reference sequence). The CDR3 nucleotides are TGTGCCAGCAGCCGGACAGGGGTAGCCAAAAACATTCAGTACTTC. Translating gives CASSRTGVAKNIQYF.

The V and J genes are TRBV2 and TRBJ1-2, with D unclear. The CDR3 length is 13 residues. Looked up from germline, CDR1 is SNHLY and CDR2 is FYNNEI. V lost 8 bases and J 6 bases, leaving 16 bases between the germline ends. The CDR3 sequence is CASRAESVDGYTF. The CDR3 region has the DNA TGTGCCAGCCGGGCAGAGAGTGTGGATGGCTACACCTTC.

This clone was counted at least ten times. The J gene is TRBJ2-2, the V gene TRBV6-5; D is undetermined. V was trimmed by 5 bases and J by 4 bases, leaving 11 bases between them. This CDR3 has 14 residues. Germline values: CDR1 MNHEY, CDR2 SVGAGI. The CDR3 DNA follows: TGTGCCAGCAGTCCCTCATTGGCCACCGGGGAGCTGTTTTTT. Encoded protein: CASSPSLATGELFF.

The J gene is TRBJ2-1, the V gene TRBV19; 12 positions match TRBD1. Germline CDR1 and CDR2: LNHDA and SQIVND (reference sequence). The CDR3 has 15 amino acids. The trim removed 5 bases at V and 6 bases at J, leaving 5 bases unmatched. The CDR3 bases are TGTGCCAGTAGTTGGGACAGGGGGCTTAGCAATGAGCAGTTCTTC. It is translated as CASSWDRGLSNEQFF.

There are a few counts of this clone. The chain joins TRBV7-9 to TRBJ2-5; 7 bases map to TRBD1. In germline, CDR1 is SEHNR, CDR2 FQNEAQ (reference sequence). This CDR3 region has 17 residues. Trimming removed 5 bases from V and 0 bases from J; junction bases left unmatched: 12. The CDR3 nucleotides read TGTGCCAGCAGCGGGACAGCCGCCCCTCCCGACCAAGAGACCCAGTACTTC. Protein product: CASSGTAAPPDQETQYF.

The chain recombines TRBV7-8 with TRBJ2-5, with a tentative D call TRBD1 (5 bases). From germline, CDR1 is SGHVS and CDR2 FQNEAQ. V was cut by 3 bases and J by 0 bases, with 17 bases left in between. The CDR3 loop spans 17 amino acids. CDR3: CASSFSPEAGNQETQYF. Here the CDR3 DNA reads TGTGCCAGCAGCTTCAGCCCCGAGGCAGGGAACCAAGAGACCCAGTACTTC.

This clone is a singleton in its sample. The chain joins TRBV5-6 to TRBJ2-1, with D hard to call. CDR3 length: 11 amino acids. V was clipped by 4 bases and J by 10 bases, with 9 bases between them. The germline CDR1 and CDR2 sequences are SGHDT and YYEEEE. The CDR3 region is CASSLTSEQFF. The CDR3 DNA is TGTGCCAGCAGCCTGACTTCCGAGCAGTTCTTC.

CDR3 bases: TGTGCCAGCAGCTGGGACAGGAGTCCCTACAATGAGCAGTTCTTC. Amino acids: CASSWDRSPYNEQFF. The rearrangement uses TRBV7-6 and TRBJ2-1; 8 bases map to TRBD1. Germline CDR1 reads SGHVS; CDR2 reads FNYEAQ. The CDR3 has 15 residues. V lost 4 bases to trimming and J lost 2 bases; unmatched junction nucleotides: 4.

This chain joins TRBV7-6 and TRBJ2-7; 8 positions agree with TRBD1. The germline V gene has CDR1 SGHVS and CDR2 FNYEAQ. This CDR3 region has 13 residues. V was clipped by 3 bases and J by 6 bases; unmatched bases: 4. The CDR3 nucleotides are TGTGCCAGCAGCTTCCAGGGGGCCGCCGAGCAGTACTTC. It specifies CASSFQGAAEQYF.

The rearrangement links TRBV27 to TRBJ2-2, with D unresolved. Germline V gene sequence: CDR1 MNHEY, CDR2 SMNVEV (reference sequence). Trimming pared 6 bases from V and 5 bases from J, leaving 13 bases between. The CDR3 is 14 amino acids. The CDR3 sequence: CASRITAITGELFF. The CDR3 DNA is TGTGCCAGCAGGATTACAGCAATTACCGGGGAGCTGTTTTTT.

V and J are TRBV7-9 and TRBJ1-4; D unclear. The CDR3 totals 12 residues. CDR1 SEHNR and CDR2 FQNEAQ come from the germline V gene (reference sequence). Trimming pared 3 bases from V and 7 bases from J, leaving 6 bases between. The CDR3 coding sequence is TGTGCCAGCAGCTTTAGGGCTGAAAAACTGTTTTTT. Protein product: CASSFRAEKLFF.

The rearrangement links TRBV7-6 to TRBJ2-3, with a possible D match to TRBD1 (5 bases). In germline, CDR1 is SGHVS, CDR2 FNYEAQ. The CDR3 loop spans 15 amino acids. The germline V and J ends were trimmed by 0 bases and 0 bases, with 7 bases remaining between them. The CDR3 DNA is TGTGCCAGCAGCTTAGCAGGGGCGAGCACAGATACGCAGTATTTT. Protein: CASSLAGASTDTQYF.

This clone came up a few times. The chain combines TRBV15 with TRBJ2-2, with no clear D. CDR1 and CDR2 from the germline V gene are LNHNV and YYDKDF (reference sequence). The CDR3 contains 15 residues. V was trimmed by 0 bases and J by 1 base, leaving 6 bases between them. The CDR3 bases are TGTGCCACCAGCAGAGAATTCCTGAACACCGGGGAGCTGTTTTTT. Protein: CATSREFLNTGELFF.

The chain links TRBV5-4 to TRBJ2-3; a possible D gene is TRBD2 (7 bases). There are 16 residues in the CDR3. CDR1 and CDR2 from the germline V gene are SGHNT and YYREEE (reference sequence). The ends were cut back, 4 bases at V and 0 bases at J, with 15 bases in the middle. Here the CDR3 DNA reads TGTGCCAGCAGCCTGTGGGGGGGCCCGAGCACAGATACGCAGTATTTT. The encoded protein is CASSLWGGPSTDTQYF.

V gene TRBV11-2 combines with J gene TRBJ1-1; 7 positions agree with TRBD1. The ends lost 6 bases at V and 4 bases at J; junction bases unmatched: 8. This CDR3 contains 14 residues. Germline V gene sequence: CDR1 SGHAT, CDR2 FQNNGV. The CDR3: CASSSQGGGTEAFF. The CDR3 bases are TGTGCCAGCAGTTCGCAGGGGGGTGGCACTGAAGCTTTCTTT.

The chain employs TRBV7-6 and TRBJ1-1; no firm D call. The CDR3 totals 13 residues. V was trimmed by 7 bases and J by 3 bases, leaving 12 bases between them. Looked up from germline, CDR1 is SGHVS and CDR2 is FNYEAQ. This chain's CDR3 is CASTSTDYTEAFF. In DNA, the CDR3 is TGTGCCAGCACCTCAACCGATTACACTGAAGCTTTCTTT.

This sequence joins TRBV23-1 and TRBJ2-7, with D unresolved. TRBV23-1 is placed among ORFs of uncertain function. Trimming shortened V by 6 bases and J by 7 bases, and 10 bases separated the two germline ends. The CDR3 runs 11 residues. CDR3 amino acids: CASSLRKEQYF. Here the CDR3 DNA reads TGCGCCAGCAGCCTACGGAAAGAGCAGTACTTC.

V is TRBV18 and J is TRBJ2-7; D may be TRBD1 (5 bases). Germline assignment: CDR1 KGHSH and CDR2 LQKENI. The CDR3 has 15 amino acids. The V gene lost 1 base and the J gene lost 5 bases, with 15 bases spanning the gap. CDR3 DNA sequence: TGTGCCAGCTCACCACTCTTCGCAGGGATCCACGAGCAGTACTTC. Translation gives CASSPLFAGIHEQYF.

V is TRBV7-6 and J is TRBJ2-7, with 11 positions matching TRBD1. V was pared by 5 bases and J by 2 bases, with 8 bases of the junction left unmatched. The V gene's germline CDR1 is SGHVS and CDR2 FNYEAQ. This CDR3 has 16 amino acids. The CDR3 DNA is TGTGCCAGCAGCCCCAGGACAGGGGGCTCCCCCTACGAGCAGTACTTC. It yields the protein CASSPRTGGSPYEQYF. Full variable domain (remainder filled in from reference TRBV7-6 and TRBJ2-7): GAGVSQSPRYKVTKRGQDVALRCDPISGHVSLYWYRQALGQGPEFLTYFNYEAQQDKSGLPNDRFSAERPEGSISTLTIQRTEQRDSAMYRCASSPRTGGSPYEQYFGPGTRLTVT.

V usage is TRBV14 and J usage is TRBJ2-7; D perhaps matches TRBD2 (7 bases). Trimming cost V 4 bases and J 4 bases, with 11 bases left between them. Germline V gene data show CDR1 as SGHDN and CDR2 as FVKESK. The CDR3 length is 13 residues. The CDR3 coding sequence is TGTGCCAGCAGCCGCGGGGGCAATTACGAGCAGTACTTC. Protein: CASSRGGNYEQYF.

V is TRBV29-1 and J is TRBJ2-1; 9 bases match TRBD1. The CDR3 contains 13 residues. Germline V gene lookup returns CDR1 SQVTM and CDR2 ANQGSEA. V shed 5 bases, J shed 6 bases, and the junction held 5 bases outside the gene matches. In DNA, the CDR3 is TGCAGCGTTCTACAGGGGGCGATCAATGAGCAGTTCTTC. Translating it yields CSVLQGAINEQFF.

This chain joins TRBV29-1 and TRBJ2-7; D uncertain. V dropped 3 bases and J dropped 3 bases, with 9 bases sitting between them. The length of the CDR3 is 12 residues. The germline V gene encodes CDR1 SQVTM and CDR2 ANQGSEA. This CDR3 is CSVEAAGYEQYF. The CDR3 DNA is TGCAGCGTTGAGGCAGCAGGCTACGAGCAGTACTTC.